These T cell receptor beta chains were read from a single sample in a study of shared clonotypes between healthy human individuals. Data came from immunoSEQ multiplex PCR; TCRdb stores just in-frame clones and leaves some out. The table shows some 380,000 clones, with roughly 96% occurring only once. The sample consisted of memory CD8+ T cells sorted from blood. These receptors all stem from a man under 40 in good health. CDR3s include the opening cysteine and the closing phenylalanine or tryptophan. Fields, in order: clone size, D gene, J gene, V gene, CDR3 length, CDR3 DNA, CDR3 protein. The D gene is left open where the match is weak. Size values are once, few and many counts, or a class for expanded clones, and some rows have none.

clone size: .; D gene: TRBD2; J gene: TRBJ2-1; V gene: TRBV6-1; CDR3 length: 14; CDR3 DNA: TGTGCCAGCTTTCAGCGGGAGACCTACAATGAGCAGTTCTTC; CDR3 protein: CASFQRETYNEQFF
clone size: .; D gene: .; J gene: TRBJ2-2; V gene: TRBV14; CDR3 length: 17; CDR3 DNA: TGTGCCAGCAGCCAAGATTTCTGGCAGGGGAGACGGGGGGAGCTGTTTTTT; CDR3 protein: CASSQDFWQGRRGELFF
clone size: .; D gene: .; J gene: TRBJ2-1; V gene: TRBV5-4; CDR3 length: 15; CDR3 DNA: TGTGCCAGCAGCTTGGGACCATCCTCGGTAAATGAGCAGTTCTTC; CDR3 protein: CASSLGPSSVNEQFF
clone size: .; D gene: .; J gene: TRBJ1-1; V gene: TRBV6-1; CDR3 length: 13; CDR3 DNA: TGTGCCAGCAGGCGCGGGGAGAACACTGAAGCTTTCTTT; CDR3 protein: CASRRGENTEAFF
clone size: once; D gene: .; J gene: TRBJ1-5; V gene: TRBV28; CDR3 length: 16; CDR3 DNA: TGTGCCAGCAGTTTATATTTGCGTGCTCGGGATCAGCCCCAGCATTTT; CDR3 protein: CASSLYLRARDQPQHF
clone size: once; D gene: .; J gene: TRBJ1-1; V gene: TRBV7-9; CDR3 length: 14; CDR3 DNA: TGTGCCAGCAGCCGCACGAGGGGCGGCACTGAAGCTTTCTTT; CDR3 protein: CASSRTRGGTEAFF
clone size: once; D gene: .; J gene: TRBJ1-2; V gene: TRBV7-9; CDR3 length: 16; CDR3 DNA: TGTGCCAGCAGCTTAGAGTTCCTTAGGGGAGGGGATGGCTACACCTTC; CDR3 protein: CASSLEFLRGGDGYTF
clone size: few; D gene: .; J gene: TRBJ2-7; V gene: TRBV28; CDR3 length: 12; CDR3 DNA: TGTGCCAGCAGTTCGGGGGATTACGAGCAGTACTTC; CDR3 protein: CASSSGDYEQYF
clone size: .; D gene: TRBD2; J gene: TRBJ2-5; V gene: TRBV2; CDR3 length: 16; CDR3 DNA: TGTGCCAGCAGTGAATTTTACCTGCGGGAGAGAGAGACCCAGTACTTC; CDR3 protein: CASSEFYLRERETQYF
clone size: .; D gene: .; J gene: TRBJ2-5; V gene: TRBV28; CDR3 length: 13; CDR3 DNA: TGTGCCAGCAATCCCCACGGCCGGGAGACCCAGTACTTC; CDR3 protein: CASNPHGRETQYF
clone size: .; D gene: TRBD1; J gene: TRBJ2-4; V gene: TRBV10-2; CDR3 length: 13; CDR3 DNA: TGCGCCACCCCTGGGACAGGAGTAAACATTCAGTACTTC; CDR3 protein: CATPGTGVNIQYF
clone size: .; D gene: .; J gene: TRBJ2-1; V gene: TRBV6-1; CDR3 length: 15; CDR3 DNA: TGTGCCAGCAGTCGGCCGACTAGTATAGCGGATGAGCAGTTCTTC; CDR3 protein: CASSRPTSIADEQFF
clone size: .; D gene: .; J gene: TRBJ1-5; V gene: TRBV5-1; CDR3 length: 15; CDR3 DNA: TGCGCCAGCAGCCCCGGGACGGGAATTAATCAGCCCCAGCATTTT; CDR3 protein: CASSPGTGINQPQHF
clone size: .; D gene: .; J gene: TRBJ2-6; V gene: TRBV4-1; CDR3 length: 17; CDR3 DNA: TGCGCCAGCAGCCAAGTAGGGGTATCCTCTGGGGCCAACGTCCTGACTTTC; CDR3 protein: CASSQVGVSSGANVLTF
clone size: .; D gene: .; J gene: TRBJ1-2; V gene: TRBV5-1; CDR3 length: 13; CDR3 DNA: TGCGCCAGCAGCTTGGCGGACAACTATGGCTACACCTTC; CDR3 protein: CASSLADNYGYTF
clone size: .; D gene: .; J gene: TRBJ2-5; V gene: TRBV5-4; CDR3 length: 15; CDR3 DNA: TGTGCCAGCAGCTTGGGATTAGGGGGGAGAGAGACCCAGTACTTC; CDR3 protein: CASSLGLGGRETQYF
clone size: once; D gene: .; J gene: TRBJ1-6; V gene: TRBV7-9; CDR3 length: 12; CDR3 DNA: TGTGCCAGCAGCTCCTATAATTCACCCCTCCACTTT; CDR3 protein: CASSSYNSPLHF
clone size: .; D gene: TRBD2; J gene: TRBJ2-3; V gene: TRBV29-1; CDR3 length: 20; CDR3 DNA: TGCAGCGTTGATCCCTTGATTTCTAGCGGGAGGCCCACGCGCACAGATACGCAGTATTTT; CDR3 protein: CSVDPLISSGRPTRTDTQYF
clone size: .; D gene: TRBD1; J gene: TRBJ1-2; V gene: TRBV2; CDR3 length: 15; CDR3 DNA: TGTGCCAGCAGTGAAGCGCTTCAGGGACAGGGAGGCTACACCTTC; CDR3 protein: CASSEALQGQGGYTF
clone size: .; D gene: .; J gene: TRBJ2-7; V gene: TRBV6-1; CDR3 length: 12; CDR3 DNA: TGTGCCAGCAGTGAACGGGGGCACGAGCAGTACTTC; CDR3 protein: CASSERGHEQYF
clone size: .; D gene: .; J gene: TRBJ1-3; V gene: TRBV7-6; CDR3 length: 14; CDR3 DNA: TGTGCCAGCAGCTTAAGCCACTCTGGAAACACCATATATTTT; CDR3 protein: CASSLSHSGNTIYF
clone size: .; D gene: TRBD2; J gene: TRBJ2-3; V gene: TRBV5-1; CDR3 length: 15; CDR3 DNA: TGCGCCAGCCTCGGAGGAGCGGGAGAGTCAGATACGCAGTATTTT; CDR3 protein: CASLGGAGESDTQYF
clone size: .; D gene: .; J gene: TRBJ2-3; V gene: TRBV19; CDR3 length: 12; CDR3 DNA: TGTGCCAGTAGTATATCCGCAGATACGCAGTATTTT; CDR3 protein: CASSISADTQYF
clone size: .; D gene: .; J gene: TRBJ2-5; V gene: TRBV5-1; CDR3 length: 13; CDR3 DNA: TGCGCCAGCAGCAGTCCTAGAGGAGAGACCCAGTACTTC; CDR3 protein: CASSSPRGETQYF
clone size: .; D gene: .; J gene: TRBJ2-1; V gene: TRBV21-1; CDR3 length: 15; CDR3 DNA: TGTGCCAGCAGCAAAGTCCCGGCAGGGGACAATGAGCAGTTCTTC; CDR3 protein: CASSKVPAGDNEQFF
clone size: .; D gene: .; J gene: TRBJ2-2; V gene: TRBV6-1; CDR3 length: 15; CDR3 DNA: TGTGCCAGCAGTGGACTATTCGCGAACACCGGGGAGCTGTTTTTT; CDR3 protein: CASSGLFANTGELFF
clone size: .; D gene: TRBD1; J gene: TRBJ1-1; V gene: TRBV7-9; CDR3 length: 14; CDR3 DNA: TGTGCCAGCAGCCTACAGGGGGGGGACACTGAAGCTTTCTTT; CDR3 protein: CASSLQGGDTEAFF
clone size: .; D gene: .; J gene: TRBJ2-7; V gene: TRBV5-1; CDR3 length: 15; CDR3 DNA: TGCGCCAGCAGCCTACCCCGGGACTCCTCCTACGAGCAGTACTTC; CDR3 protein: CASSLPRDSSYEQYF
clone size: once; D gene: .; J gene: TRBJ2-7; V gene: TRBV7-6; CDR3 length: 18; CDR3 DNA: TGTGCCAGCAGCTTAGGTGGGCGCCGCCCGGGTGGCTCCTACGAGCAGTACTTC; CDR3 protein: CASSLGGRRPGGSYEQYF
clone size: .; D gene: .; J gene: TRBJ2-1; V gene: TRBV25-1; CDR3 length: 16; CDR3 DNA: TGTGCCAGCAGTGAATTGGGCAGGGGATTGTACAATGAGCAGTTCTTC; CDR3 protein: CASSELGRGLYNEQFF
clone size: .; D gene: .; J gene: TRBJ1-4; V gene: TRBV30; CDR3 length: 16; CDR3 DNA: TGTGCCTGGAGTGTACATGGCGGGCGGCTTAATGAAAAACTGTTTTTT; CDR3 protein: CAWSVHGGRLNEKLFF
clone size: once; D gene: TRBD1; J gene: TRBJ2-2; V gene: TRBV5-6; CDR3 length: 16; CDR3 DNA: TGTGCCAGCAGCTTGCTGGACAGGGGGTCTCCCGGGGAGCTGTTTTTT; CDR3 protein: CASSLLDRGSPGELFF
clone size: once; D gene: .; J gene: TRBJ2-7; V gene: TRBV5-4; CDR3 length: 14; CDR3 DNA: TGTGCCAGCAGCGAGGGACTCTACACCTACGAGCAGTACTTC; CDR3 protein: CASSEGLYTYEQYF
clone size: .; D gene: .; J gene: TRBJ2-2; V gene: TRBV5-1; CDR3 length: 15; CDR3 DNA: TGCGCCAGCAGCTTGCAGGCAGGGGGGTACGGGGAGCTGTTTTTT; CDR3 protein: CASSLQAGGYGELFF
clone size: .; D gene: .; J gene: TRBJ2-6; V gene: TRBV30; CDR3 length: 22; CDR3 DNA: TGTGCCTGGAGTGTACTCCCCATTGTCGGACGTCTGACCCTCTCTGGGGCCAACGTCCTGACTTTC; CDR3 protein: CAWSVLPIVGRLTLSGANVLTF
clone size: .; D gene: .; J gene: TRBJ1-5; V gene: TRBV28; CDR3 length: 14; CDR3 DNA: TGTGCCAGCAGTACCGACAGCCCTGGATGGACCCAGCATTTT; CDR3 protein: CASSTDSPGWTQHF